This T cell receptor beta chain comes out of a study of T cell changes during pregnancy in multiple sclerosis. Profiled with immunoSEQ multiplex PCR; TCRdb holds only in-frame clones, not every one. This sample carries around 120,000 clones, 80% to 95% of them seen once, and the ten largest clones take 3.5%. This clone appeared a few times. Other DNA variants within this sample encode the same CDR3. The V gene lost 4 bases and the J gene lost 8 bases, with 11 bases spanning the gap. The CDR3 is 12 residues long. CDR1 and CDR2 from the germline V gene are MGHRA and YSYEKL. This material consisted of peripheral blood, taken after pregnancy. The chain recombines TRBV4-1 with TRBJ1-2; weak D call: TRBD1 (5 bases). The receptor was derived from a female donor with multiple sclerosis, enrolled in a pregnancy study. Here the CDR3 reads CASSPGSYGYTF. CDR3 nucleotides: TGCGCCAGCAGCCCAGGGTCTTACGGCTACACCTTC.